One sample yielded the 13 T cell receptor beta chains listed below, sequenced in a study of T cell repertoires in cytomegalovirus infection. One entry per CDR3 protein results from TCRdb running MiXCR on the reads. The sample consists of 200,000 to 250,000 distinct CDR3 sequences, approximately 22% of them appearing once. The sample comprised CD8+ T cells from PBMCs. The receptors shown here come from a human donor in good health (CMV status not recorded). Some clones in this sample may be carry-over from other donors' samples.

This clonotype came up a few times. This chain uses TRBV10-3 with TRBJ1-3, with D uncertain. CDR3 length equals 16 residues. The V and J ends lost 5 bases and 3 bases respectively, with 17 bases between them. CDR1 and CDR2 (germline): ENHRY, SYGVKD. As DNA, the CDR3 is TGTGCCATCAGTACCCCCGAGGTTGCATTTGGAAACACCATATATTTT. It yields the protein CAISTPEVAFGNTIYF.

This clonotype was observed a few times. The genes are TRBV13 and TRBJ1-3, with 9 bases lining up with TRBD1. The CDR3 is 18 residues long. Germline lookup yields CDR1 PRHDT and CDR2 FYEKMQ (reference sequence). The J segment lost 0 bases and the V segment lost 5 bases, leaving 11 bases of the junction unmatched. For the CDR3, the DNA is TGTGCCAGCAGCCCAACCCGGGACAGGGCCTACTCTGGAAACACCATATATTTT. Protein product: CASSPTRDRAYSGNTIYF.

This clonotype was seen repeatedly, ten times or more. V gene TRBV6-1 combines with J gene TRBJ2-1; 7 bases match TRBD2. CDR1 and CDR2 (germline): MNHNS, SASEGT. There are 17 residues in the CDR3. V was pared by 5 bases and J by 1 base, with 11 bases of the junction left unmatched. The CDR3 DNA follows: TGTGCCAGCAGTCCCCCCTCTGGCGGGAGTTCCTACAATGAGCAGTTCTTC. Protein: CASSPPSGGSSYNEQFF.

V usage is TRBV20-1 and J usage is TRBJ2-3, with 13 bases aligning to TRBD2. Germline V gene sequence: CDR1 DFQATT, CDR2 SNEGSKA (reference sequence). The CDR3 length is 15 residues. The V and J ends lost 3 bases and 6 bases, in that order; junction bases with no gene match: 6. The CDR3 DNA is TGCAGTGCTAGCCGACTAGCGGGGGGAGAGGATACGCAGTATTTT. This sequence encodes CSASRLAGGEDTQYF.

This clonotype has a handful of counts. CDR3: CASSPNGTGLAKNIQYF. CDR3 nucleotides: TGTGCCAGCAGCCCCAACGGGACAGGACTAGCCAAAAACATTCAGTACTTC. V usage is TRBV7-9 and J usage is TRBJ2-4; 8 nucleotides agree with TRBD1. J gave up 0 bases and V 5 bases, and 9 bases lay outside the gene matches. The CDR3 is 17 residues long. The V gene's germline CDR1 is SEHNR and CDR2 FQNEAQ (reference sequence).

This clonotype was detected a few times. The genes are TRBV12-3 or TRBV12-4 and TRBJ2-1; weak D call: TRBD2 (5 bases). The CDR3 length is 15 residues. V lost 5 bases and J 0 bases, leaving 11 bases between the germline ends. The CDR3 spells CASSRLHGSYNEQFF. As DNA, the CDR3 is TGTGCCAGCAGTCGACTACACGGCTCCTACAATGAGCAGTTCTTC.

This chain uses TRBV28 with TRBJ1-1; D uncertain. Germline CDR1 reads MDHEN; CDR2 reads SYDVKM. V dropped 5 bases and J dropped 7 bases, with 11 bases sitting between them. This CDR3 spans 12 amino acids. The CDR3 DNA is TGTGCCAGCAGTCGGATTCAGGTTGAAGCTTTCTTT. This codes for CASSRIQVEAFF. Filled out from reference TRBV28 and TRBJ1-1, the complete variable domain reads DVKVTQSSRYLVKRTGEKVFLECVQDMDHENMFWYRQDPGLGLRLIYFSYDVKMKEKGDIPEGYSVSREKKERFSLILESASTNQTSMYLCASSRIQVEAFFGQGTRLTVV.

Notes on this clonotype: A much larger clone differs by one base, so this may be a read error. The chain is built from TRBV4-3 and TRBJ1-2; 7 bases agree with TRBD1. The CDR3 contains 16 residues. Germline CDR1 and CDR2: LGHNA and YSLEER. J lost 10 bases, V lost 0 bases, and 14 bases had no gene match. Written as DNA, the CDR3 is TGCGCCAGCAGCCAAGATGAGACAGGGAGTTTGGGTGACTACACCTTC. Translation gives CASSQDETGSLGDYTF.

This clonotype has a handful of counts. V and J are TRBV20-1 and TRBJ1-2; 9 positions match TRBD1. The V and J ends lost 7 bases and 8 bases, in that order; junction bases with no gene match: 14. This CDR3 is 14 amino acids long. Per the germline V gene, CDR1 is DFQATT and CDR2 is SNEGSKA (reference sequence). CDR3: CSGTPGTGPRGYTF. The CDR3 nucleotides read TGCAGTGGAACACCCGGGACAGGGCCCCGGGGCTACACCTTC.

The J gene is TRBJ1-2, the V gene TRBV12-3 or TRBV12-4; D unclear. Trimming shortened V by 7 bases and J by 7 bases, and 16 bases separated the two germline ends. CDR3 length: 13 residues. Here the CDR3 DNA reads TGTGCCAGCACCGGAACCCACGGACCTGGCTACACCTTC. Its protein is CASTGTHGPGYTF.

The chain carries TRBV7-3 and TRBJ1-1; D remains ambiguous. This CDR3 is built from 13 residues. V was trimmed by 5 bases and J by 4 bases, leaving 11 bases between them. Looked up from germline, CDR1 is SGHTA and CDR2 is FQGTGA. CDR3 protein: CASSPIPSTEAFF. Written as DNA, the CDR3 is TGTGCCAGCAGCCCAATCCCGAGCACTGAAGCTTTCTTT.

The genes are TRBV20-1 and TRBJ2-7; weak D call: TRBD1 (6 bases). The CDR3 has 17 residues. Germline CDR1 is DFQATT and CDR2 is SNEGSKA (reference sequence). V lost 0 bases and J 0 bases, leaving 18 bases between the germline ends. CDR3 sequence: CSARETPGQTDSYEQYF. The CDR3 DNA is TGCAGTGCTAGAGAAACCCCAGGACAGACCGACTCCTACGAGCAGTACTTC.

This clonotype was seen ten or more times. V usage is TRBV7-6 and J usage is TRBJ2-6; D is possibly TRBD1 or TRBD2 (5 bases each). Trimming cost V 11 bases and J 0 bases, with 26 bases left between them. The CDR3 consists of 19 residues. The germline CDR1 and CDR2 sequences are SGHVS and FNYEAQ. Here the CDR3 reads CAAAEGPWEALSGANVLTF. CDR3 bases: TGTGCCGCAGCAGAGGGGCCTTGGGAAGCCCTCTCTGGGGCCAACGTCCTGACTTTC.